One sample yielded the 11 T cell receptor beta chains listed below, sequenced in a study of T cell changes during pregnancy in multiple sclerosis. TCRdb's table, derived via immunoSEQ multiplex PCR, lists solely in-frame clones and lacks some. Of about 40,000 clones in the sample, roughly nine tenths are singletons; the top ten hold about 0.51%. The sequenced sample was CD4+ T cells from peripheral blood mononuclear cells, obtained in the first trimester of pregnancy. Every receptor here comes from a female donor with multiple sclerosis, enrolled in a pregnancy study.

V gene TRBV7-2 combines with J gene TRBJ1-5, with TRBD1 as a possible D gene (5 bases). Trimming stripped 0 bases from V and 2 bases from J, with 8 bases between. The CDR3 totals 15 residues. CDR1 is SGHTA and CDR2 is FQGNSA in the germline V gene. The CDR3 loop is CASSLAGEGNQPQHF. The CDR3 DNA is TGTGCCAGCAGCTTAGCAGGGGAGGGCAATCAGCCCCAGCATTTT.

The CDR3 sequence is CASSITGTGPYEQYF. CDR3 DNA sequence: TGTGCCAGCAGCATCACCGGGACAGGACCCTACGAGCAGTACTTC. The gene calls are TRBV7-9 and TRBJ2-7; TRBD1 aligns across 8 bases. The trim removed 5 bases at V and 2 bases at J, leaving 8 bases unmatched. The germline CDR1 and CDR2 sequences are SEHNR and FQNEAQ (reference sequence). The CDR3 contains 15 residues.

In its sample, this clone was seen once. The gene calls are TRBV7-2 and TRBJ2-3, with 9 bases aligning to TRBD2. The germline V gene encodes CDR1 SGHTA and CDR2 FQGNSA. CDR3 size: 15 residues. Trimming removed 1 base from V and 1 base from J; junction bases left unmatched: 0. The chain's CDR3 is CASSLGLAGTDTQYF. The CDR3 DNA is TGTGCCAGCAGCTTAGGACTAGCGGGCACAGATACGCAGTATTTT.

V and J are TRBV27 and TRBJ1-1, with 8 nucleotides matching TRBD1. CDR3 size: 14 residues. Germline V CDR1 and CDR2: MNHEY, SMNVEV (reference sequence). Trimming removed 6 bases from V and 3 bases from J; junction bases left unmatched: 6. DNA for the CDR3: TGTGCCAGCAGCCGCGGACAGGGCTACACTGAAGCTTTCTTT. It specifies CASSRGQGYTEAFF.

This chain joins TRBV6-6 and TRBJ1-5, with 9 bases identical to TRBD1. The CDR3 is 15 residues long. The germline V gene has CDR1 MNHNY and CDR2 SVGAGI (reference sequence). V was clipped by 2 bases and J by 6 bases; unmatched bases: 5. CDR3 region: CASSYLGTGSQPQHF. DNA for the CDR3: TGTGCCAGCAGTTACCTCGGGACAGGGAGTCAGCCCCAGCATTTT.

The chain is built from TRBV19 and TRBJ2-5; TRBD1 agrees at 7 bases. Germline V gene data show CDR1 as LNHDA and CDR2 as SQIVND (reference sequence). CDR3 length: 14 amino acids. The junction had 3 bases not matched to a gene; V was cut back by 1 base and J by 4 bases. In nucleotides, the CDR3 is TGTGCCAGTAGTATAGGGGGACAGATAGAGACCCAGTACTTC. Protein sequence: CASSIGGQIETQYF.

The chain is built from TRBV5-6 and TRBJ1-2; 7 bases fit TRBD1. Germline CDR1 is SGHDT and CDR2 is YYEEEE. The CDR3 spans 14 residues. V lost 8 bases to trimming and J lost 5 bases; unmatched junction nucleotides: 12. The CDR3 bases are TGTGCCAGGAGAAGGACAGGAGAAAATTATGGCTACACCTTC. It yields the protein CARRRTGENYGYTF. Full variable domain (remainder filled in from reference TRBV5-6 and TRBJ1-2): DAGVTQSPTHLIKTRGQQVTLRCSPKSGHDTVSWYQQALGQGPQFIFQYYEEEERQRGNFPDRFSGHQFPNYSSELNVNALLLGDSALYLCARRRTGENYGYTFGSGTRLTVV.

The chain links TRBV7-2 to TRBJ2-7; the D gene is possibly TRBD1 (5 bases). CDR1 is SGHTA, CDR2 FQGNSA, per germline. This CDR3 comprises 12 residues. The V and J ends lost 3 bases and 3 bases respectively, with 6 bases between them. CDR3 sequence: CASSFQGYEQYF. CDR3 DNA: TGTGCCAGCAGCTTCCAGGGCTACGAGCAGTACTTC.

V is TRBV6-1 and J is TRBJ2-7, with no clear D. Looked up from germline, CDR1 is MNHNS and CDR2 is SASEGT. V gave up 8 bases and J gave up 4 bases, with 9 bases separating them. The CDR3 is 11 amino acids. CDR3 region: CASQEEYEQYF. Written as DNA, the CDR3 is TGTGCCAGCCAAGAGGAGTACGAGCAGTACTTC.

CDR3 DNA sequence: TGTGCCAGCAGCTTAGCGCTAGCGGGAGATGAGCAGTTCTTC. Its protein product is CASSLALAGDEQFF. V and J are TRBV7-6 and TRBJ2-1; 10 bases match TRBD2. This CDR3 has 14 amino acids. Germline V lookup: CDR1 SGHVS, CDR2 FNYEAQ. Trimming took 0 bases from V and 8 from J; bases not matched to a gene: 1.

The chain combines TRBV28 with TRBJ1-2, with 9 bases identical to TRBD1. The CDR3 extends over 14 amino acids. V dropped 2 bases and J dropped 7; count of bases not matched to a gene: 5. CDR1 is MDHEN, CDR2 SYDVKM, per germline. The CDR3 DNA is TGTGCCAGCAGTTTAACACAGGGGGCGGGTGGCTACACCTTC. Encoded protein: CASSLTQGAGGYTF.